What follows are 31 T cell receptor beta chains derived from one specimen sequenced in a study of T cells of healthy individuals. TCRdb re-called the 5' RACE reads with MiXCR, one entry per CDR3 protein. Of tens of thousands of distinct CDR3 sequences listed, roughly 17% are singletons. These receptors were obtained from a human donor in good health.

This clonotype was recorded at least ten times. V is TRBV3-1 and J is TRBJ1-2, with D perhaps matching TRBD1 (6 bases). Trimming cost V 7 bases and J 4 bases, with 19 bases left between them. Per germline, CDR1 LGHDT and CDR2 YNNKEL (reference sequence). This CDR3 is 15 amino acids long. The CDR3 spells CASTEGGTGRYGYTF. The CDR3 DNA reads as TGTGCCAGCACCGAAGGGGGAACAGGGCGCTATGGCTACACCTTC.

This clonotype was counted a few times. The rearrangement joins TRBV18 to TRBJ2-1; D is possibly TRBD2 (6 bases). V gave up 0 bases and J gave up 0 bases, with 21 bases separating them. The CDR3 has 20 amino acids. The germline CDR1 and CDR2 sequences are KGHSH and LQKENI. CDR3 sequence: CASSPPALARKPSSYNEQFF. In DNA, the CDR3 is TGTGCCAGCTCACCACCGGCCCTAGCGAGAAAACCTAGCTCCTACAATGAGCAGTTCTTC. The full variable domain, rest sourced from reference TRBV18 and TRBJ2-1, is NAGVMQNPRHLVRRRGQEARLRCSPMKGHSHVYWYRQLPEEGLKFMVYLQKENIIDESGMPKERFSAEFPKEGPSILRIQQVVRGDSAAYFCASSPPALARKPSSYNEQFFGPGTRLTVL.

In its sample, this clonotype was seen many times. This rearrangement joins TRBV5-1 to TRBJ2-5; 10 nucleotides line up with TRBD2. Trimming took 2 bases from V and 5 from J; bases not matched to a gene: 3. The CDR3 has 14 residues. The germline V gene encodes CDR1 SGHRS and CDR2 YFSETQ. CDR3 DNA sequence: TGCGCCAGCAGCTTCCGAGCGGGAGGGGAGACCCAGTACTTC. This translates into CASSFRAGGETQYF.

This clonotype was seen many times. The CDR3 reads CSARPGQGDTGELFF. CDR3 in DNA: TGCAGTGCTAGACCCGGACAGGGTGACACCGGGGAGCTGTTTTTT. The V call is TRBV20-1, the J call TRBJ2-2; 8 bases match TRBD1. Unmatched junction bases numbered 5, after V lost 2 bases and J lost 3 bases. Germline values: CDR1 DFQATT, CDR2 SNEGSKA (reference sequence). This CDR3 spans 15 amino acids.

At least ten counts were recorded for this clonotype. The chain carries TRBV12-3 or TRBV12-4 and TRBJ1-2; D gene uncertain. V was clipped by 0 bases and J by 8 bases, with 13 bases between them. The CDR3 consists of 14 residues. The DNA for the CDR3 is TGTGCCAGCAGTTTAGCAGCTACGATTAGGGGCTACACCTTC. It is translated as CASSLAATIRGYTF.

V gene TRBV25-1 combines with J gene TRBJ2-1, with D maybe TRBD2 (6 bases). This CDR3 is built from 13 residues. Per germline, CDR1 MGHDK and CDR2 SYGVNS. Trimming stripped 6 bases from V and 10 bases from J, with 16 bases between. This CDR3 is CASRDWRDGEQFF. The CDR3 DNA sequence: TGTGCCAGCAGGGACTGGCGGGACGGGGAGCAGTTCTTC.

The chain links TRBV4-1 to TRBJ1-6, with TRBD1 as a possible D gene (5 bases). Germline assignment: CDR1 MGHRA and CDR2 YSYEKL. V gave up 1 base and J gave up 14 bases, with 18 bases separating them. This CDR3 has 15 amino acids. CDR3 sequence (DNA): TGCGCCAGCAGCCAAGTTTTGGGGCCCGTAAGGGCCCTCCACTTT. The encoded protein is CASSQVLGPVRALHF.

This clonotype appeared many times. The chain couples TRBV3-1 to TRBJ1-4; D not certain. CDR3 length: 14 amino acids. V lost 1 base, J lost 3 bases, and 6 bases lay in between. Germline V lookup: CDR1 LGHDT, CDR2 YNNKEL (reference sequence). CDR3 in DNA: TGTGCCAGCAGCCAAGTTGAGGCTAATGAAAAACTGTTTTTT. Its translation is CASSQVEANEKLFF.

Turning to this clonotype: An end of the junction differs from the germline gene, which may be a read error. The chain combines TRBV7-9 with TRBJ1-6, with TRBD1 matching 8 bases. Germline CDR1 reads SEHNR; CDR2 reads FQNEAQ (reference sequence). CDR3 length equals 16 residues. The CDR3 DNA follows: TGTGCCAGCAGCCGGGGTACCATGACAGGGGATCTTCTCCTCAACTTT. Amino acid sequence: CASSRGTMTGDLLLNF. The full variable domain, completed using reference TRBV7-9 and TRBJ1-6, is DTGVSQNPRHKITKRGQNVTFRCDPISEHNRLYWYRQTLGQGPEFLTYFQNEAQLEKSRLLSDRFSAERPKGSFSTLEIQRTEQGDSAMYLCASSRGTMTGDLLLNFGNGTRLTVT.

As concerns this clonotype: A much larger clone differs by one base, so this may be a read error. The chain is built from TRBV5-1 and TRBJ2-1; TRBD1 agrees at 8 bases. Germline V lookup: CDR1 SGHRS, CDR2 YFSETQ. This CDR3 has 13 amino acids. The V and J ends lost 2 bases and 10 bases, in that order; junction bases with no gene match: 5. In nucleotides, the CDR3 is TGCGCCAGCAGCTTCTCACAGGGGGAAGAGCAGTTCTTC. Translation gives CASSFSQGEEQFF.

V usage is TRBV13 and J usage is TRBJ2-7, with D tentatively TRBD1 (6 bases). The CDR3 consists of 14 residues. The V gene lost 6 bases and the J gene lost 4 bases, with 16 bases spanning the gap. Germline lookup yields CDR1 PRHDT and CDR2 FYEKMQ (reference sequence). CDR3 bases: TGTGCCAGCAGGGTCTCGGGACAAAATTACGAGCAGTACTTC. As protein: CASRVSGQNYEQYF.

The chain is built from TRBV6-5 and TRBJ1-2; tentatively, D is TRBD1 (5 bases). V was pared by 5 bases and J by 8 bases, with 21 bases between. This CDR3 has 15 residues. Germline CDR1 MNHEY, CDR2 SVGAGI. The CDR3 DNA sequence: TGTGCCAGCAGTCCAACCCCGGGACGCTCTGGGGGCTACACCTTC. Its translation is CASSPTPGRSGGYTF.

This chain connects TRBV9 to TRBJ1-2; no clear D. V was cut by 2 bases and J by 2 bases, with 13 bases left in between. Germline CDR1 reads SGDLS; CDR2 reads YYNGEE. CDR3 length: 15 residues. The CDR3 sequence is CASSVAPTGNYGYTF. The CDR3 DNA sequence: TGTGCCAGCAGCGTGGCTCCAACTGGGAACTATGGCTACACCTTC. The variable domain in full, completed from reference TRBV9 and TRBJ1-2, reads DSGVTQTPKHLITATGQRVTLRCSPRSGDLSVYWYQQSLDQGLQFLIQYYNGEERAKGNILERFSAQQFPDLHSELNLSSLELGDSALYFCASSVAPTGNYGYTFGSGTRLTVV.

This clonotype was recorded a few times. CDR3 sequence: CASSPPMIQATNEKLFF. The CDR3 DNA is TGTGCCAGCAGTCCCCCGATGATACAGGCAACTAATGAAAAACTGTTTTTT. The genes are TRBV28 and TRBJ1-4, with TRBD1 as a possible D gene (5 bases). Germline values: CDR1 MDHEN, CDR2 SYDVKM. V gave up 5 bases and J gave up 0 bases, with 16 bases separating them. The CDR3 is made up of 17 amino acids. The full variable domain, with the rest looked up from reference TRBV28 and TRBJ1-4, is DVKVTQSSRYLVKRTGEKVFLECVQDMDHENMFWYRQDPGLGLRLIYFSYDVKMKEKGDIPEGYSVSREKKERFSLILESASTNQTSMYLCASSPPMIQATNEKLFFGSGTQLSVL.

There are a few counts of this clonotype. The chain uses TRBV24-1 and TRBJ2-1; 7 positions match TRBD2. This CDR3 is built from 17 residues. The germline V gene encodes CDR1 KGHDR and CDR2 SFDVKD. V shed 5 bases and J 4 bases; nucleotides not matched to a gene: 13. CDR3 DNA: TGTGCCACCAGTGGTCGCCCAGGGAGGGAGGCTTACAATGAGCAGTTCTTC. This encodes CATSGRPGREAYNEQFF.

Of note for this clonotype: With a much larger clone just one base away, this may be a read error. This rearrangement joins TRBV4-2 to TRBJ2-7; 10 nucleotides line up with TRBD1. Per germline, CDR1 LGHNA and CDR2 YNFKEQ. The CDR3 sequence is 16 residues long. The ends lost 0 bases at V and 3 bases at J; junction bases unmatched: 5. CDR3 sequence reads: CASSQDCDRGRYEQYF. CDR3 in DNA: TGTGCCAGCAGCCAAGATTGTGACAGGGGGCGCTACGAGCAGTACTTC.

V is TRBV7-9 and J is TRBJ2-3, with TRBD2 matching over 11 bases. This CDR3 comprises 14 residues. From germline, CDR1 is SEHNR and CDR2 FQNEAQ (reference sequence). Germline trimming cut 4 bases from V and 7 bases from J; bases unmatched to any gene: 4. CDR3 sequence (DNA): TGTGCCAGCAGCTCTACTAGCGGGAGATATACGCAGTATTTT. Protein product: CASSSTSGRYTQYF.

In its sample, this clonotype was seen a few times. The rearrangement uses TRBV12-3 or TRBV12-4 and TRBJ1-3; unclear D gene. Trimming left V 4 bases short and J 2 bases short, with 12 bases between. The CDR3 covers 15 residues. The chain's CDR3 is CASSSRLLPGNTIYF. Here the CDR3 DNA reads TGTGCCAGCAGTTCAAGACTCCTCCCTGGAAACACCATATATTTT.

J is TRBJ1-1 and V is TRBV12-3 or TRBV12-4; D gene unclear. V was clipped by 6 bases and J by 1 base, with 9 bases between them. The CDR3 sequence is 13 residues long. The CDR3 spells CASRYRQNTEAFF. DNA of the CDR3: TGTGCCAGCAGGTACCGACAGAACACTGAAGCTTTCTTT.

In its sample, this clonotype was seen many times. The CDR3 DNA reads as TGTGCCAGCAGCGGCCGGCCCAGCTCCTACAATGAGCAGTTCTTC. This sequence encodes CASSGRPSSYNEQFF. V gene TRBV5-6 combines with J gene TRBJ2-1; D unresolved. Per germline, CDR1 SGHDT and CDR2 YYEEEE. CDR3 length: 15 residues. V lost 4 bases, J lost 0 bases, and 11 bases lay in between.

This clonotype came up a few times. The chain uses TRBV2 and TRBJ2-1; D possibly corresponds to TRBD1 (6 bases). V lost 5 bases and J lost 7, with 12 bases in between. The CDR3 consists of 13 residues. Germline CDR1 SNHLY, CDR2 FYNNEI. The CDR3 spells CASSLNRGNEQFF. CDR3 DNA: TGTGCCAGCAGTCTTAATAGGGGGAATGAGCAGTTCTTC. The variable domain in full, with the rest retrieved from reference TRBV2 and TRBJ2-1, is EPEVTQTPSHQVTQMGQEVILRCVPISNHLYFYWYRQILGQKVEFLVSFYNNEISEKSEIFDDQFSVERPDGSNFTLKIRSTKLEDSAMYFCASSLNRGNEQFFGPGTRLTVL.

This chain links TRBV10-3 with TRBJ1-3, with D uncertain. CDR3 size: 17 residues. CDR1 is ENHRY, CDR2 SYGVKD, per germline. Trimming cost V 4 bases and J 0 bases, with 16 bases left between them. The CDR3 loop is CAISASLGVSSGNTIYF. The CDR3, as DNA: TGTGCCATCAGTGCTTCTTTGGGCGTCAGCTCTGGAAACACCATATATTTT.

Note on this clonotype: A clone one base away is much larger, so this may be a read error. V usage is TRBV12-3 or TRBV12-4 and J usage is TRBJ2-3, with a possible D match to TRBD2 (5 bases). The CDR3 has 15 residues. The CDR3 DNA reads TGTGCCAGCAGTTTAAAAGCGGTTAGCATAGATACGCAGTATTTT. This gives the protein CASSLKAVSIDTQYF.

This clonotype showed up many times. This rearrangement joins TRBV29-1 to TRBJ2-7; TRBD2 agrees at 11 bases. The CDR3 contains 14 residues. Trimming cost V 6 bases and J 2 bases; bases outside gene matches: 6. Germline-derived CDR1 and CDR2 are SQVTM and ANQGSEA. The CDR3 protein is CSVQLAGVAYEQYF. CDR3 coding DNA: TGCAGCGTCCAACTAGCGGGGGTAGCCTACGAGCAGTACTTC.

The chain joins TRBV6-5 to TRBJ2-5, with 7 bases that match TRBD2. Germline V gives CDR1 MNHEY, CDR2 SVGAGI. Trimming at V came to 0 bases and at J to 1 base, leaving 2 bases not matched to a gene. The CDR3 extends over 15 amino acids. Here the CDR3 reads CASSYSASGQETQYF. For the CDR3, the DNA is TGTGCCAGCAGTTACTCGGCTAGCGGCCAAGAGACCCAGTACTTC.

The table lists this clonotype with a few counts. The chain couples TRBV7-3 to TRBJ2-1; D not certain. The CDR3 is 14 residues long. Germline CDR1 is SGHTA and CDR2 is FQGTGA. The ends were cut back, 5 bases at V and 6 bases at J, with 14 bases in the middle. The CDR3 region is CASSPSRLSNEQFF. The CDR3, as DNA: TGTGCCAGCAGCCCCTCCCGACTCAGCAATGAGCAGTTCTTC.

In this sample, this clonotype turned up a few times. V usage is TRBV19 and J usage is TRBJ2-3; tentatively, D is TRBD1 (5 bases). The V end was cut by 9 bases, the J end by 6 bases, with 13 bases between. Germline V gives CDR1 LNHDA, CDR2 SQIVND (reference sequence). CDR3 length: 12 residues. The CDR3 DNA sequence: TGTGCCAGCTCTACAGGCGTGGATACGCAGTATTTT. This encodes CASSTGVDTQYF.

The chain carries TRBV5-6 and TRBJ1-2; D not resolved. Trimming shortened V by 2 bases and J by 11 bases, and 10 bases separated the two germline ends. CDR1 is SGHDT and CDR2 is YYEEEE in the germline V gene. This CDR3 has 11 amino acids. The CDR3 coding sequence is TGTGCCAGCAGCTTTGGCAAGGGTTACACCTTC. It specifies CASSFGKGYTF.

This clonotype was counted at least ten times. The chain joins TRBV19 to TRBJ1-5; tentatively, D is TRBD1 (5 bases). With 8 bases removed from V and 0 bases from J, the gap between germline ends came to 20 bases. The CDR3 covers 17 residues. CDR1 is LNHDA and CDR2 is SQIVND in the germline V gene (reference sequence). CDR3 protein: CASLSIPGQNSNQPQHF. CDR3 bases: TGTGCCAGTCTTAGTATCCCAGGGCAGAATAGCAATCAGCCCCAGCATTTT. Full variable domain (remainder filled in from reference TRBV19 and TRBJ1-5): DGGITQSPKYLFRKEGQNVTLSCEQNLNHDAMYWYRQDPGQGLRLIYYSQIVNDFQKGDIAEGYSVSREKKESFPLTVTSAQKNPTAFYLCASLSIPGQNSNQPQHFGDGTRLSIL.

This clonotype was seen ten or more times. The chain uses TRBV27 and TRBJ1-2, with D unresolved. Deletions cut 4 bases from V and 2 bases from J, with 11 bases between. CDR1 MNHEY and CDR2 SMNVEV come from the germline V gene (reference sequence). The CDR3 is 14 residues long. The CDR3 here is CASSYGRLNYGYTF. The CDR3 region has the DNA TGTGCCAGCAGTTATGGCAGACTGAACTATGGCTACACCTTC.

This clonotype was observed many times. The chain links TRBV20-1 to TRBJ2-1; D is possibly TRBD2 (6 bases). In germline, CDR1 is DFQATT, CDR2 SNEGSKA (reference sequence). Trimming left V 6 bases short and J 12 bases short, with 15 bases between. The length of the CDR3 is 11 residues. The CDR3 reads CSALGDFTQFF. In nucleotides, the CDR3 is TGCAGTGCCCTGGGGGACTTCACGCAGTTCTTC.